This entry lists 15 T cell receptor beta chains sequenced from one sample in a study of blood T cell repertoires in COVID-19. Profiled with immunoSEQ multiplex PCR; TCRdb holds only in-frame clones, not every one. Found here are 200,000 to 250,000 clones, approximately 80% of them singletons; the top ten hold 18%. The sequenced sample consisted of peripheral blood. These TCRs come from a woman of 80 years or more with active or convalescent COVID-19.

This chain links TRBV19 with TRBJ2-5, with TRBD2 matching over 9 bases. Germline V gene lookup returns CDR1 LNHDA and CDR2 SQIVND (reference sequence). The V segment lost 9 bases and the J segment 5 bases; nucleotides outside the gene matches: 13. CDR3 length: 15 residues. CDR3 bases: TGTGCCAGCAATCCTACAGCGGGGGGCCCGGAGACCCAGTACTTC. This sequence encodes CASNPTAGGPETQYF.

This chain joins TRBV19 and TRBJ1-2; D may be TRBD1 (6 bases). Trimming left V 4 bases short and J 8 bases short, with 11 bases between. The CDR3 covers 12 residues. Germline CDR1 reads LNHDA; CDR2 reads SQIVND (reference sequence). CDR3 coding DNA: TGTGCCAGTAGTACGACAGGCTACGGCTACACCTTC. Translated: CASSTTGYGYTF.

This clone has ten or more counts. The chain recombines TRBV28 with TRBJ1-5; the match to TRBD1 covers 10 bases. This CDR3 contains 13 residues. Unmatched junction bases numbered 2, after V lost 6 bases and J lost 6 bases. From germline, CDR1 is MDHEN and CDR2 SYDVKM. CDR3 sequence: CASRTGGFQPQHF. The CDR3 nucleotides read TGTGCCAGCAGGACAGGGGGCTTTCAGCCCCAGCATTTT.

The chain recombines TRBV21-1 with TRBJ2-2; the table's D call, TRBD2, was not checked against the DNA. TRBV21-1 is flagged as a pseudogene. This CDR3 is 16 amino acids long. CDR3 sequence: CASSKVDPPGAGELFF. The CDR3 coding sequence is TGTGCCAGCAGCAAAGTTGACCCTCCGGGGGCCGGGGAGCTGTTTTTT.

J is TRBJ1-3 and V is TRBV7-2, with TRBD1 identical over 7 bases. Germline V gene data show CDR1 as SGHTA and CDR2 as FQGNSA. CDR3 length: 14 residues. J lost 3 bases, V lost 3 bases, and 2 bases had no gene match. CDR3 sequence reads: CASSLAGGGNTIYF. The CDR3 DNA reads TGTGCCAGCAGCTTGGCAGGGGGTGGAAACACCATATATTTT. The full variable domain, rest sourced from reference TRBV7-2 and TRBJ1-3, is GAGVSQSPSNKVTEKGKDVELRCDPISGHTALYWYRQSLGQGLEFLIYFQGNSAPDKSGLPSDRFSAERTGGSVSTLTIQRTQQEDSAVYLCASSLAGGGNTIYFGEGSWLTVV.

V gene TRBV10-3 combines with J gene TRBJ2-7; maybe TRBD1 (6 bases). CDR3 size: 12 residues. V lost 8 bases and J lost 6, with 14 bases in between. The germline V gene has CDR1 ENHRY and CDR2 SYGVKD. CDR3 bases: TGTGCCATCCGGGACAATCCACCCGAGCAGTACTTC. This gives the protein CAIRDNPPEQYF.

The gene calls are TRBV7-2 and TRBJ2-5; the match to TRBD2 covers 10 bases. Per germline, CDR1 SGHTA and CDR2 FQGNSA. V lost 2 bases and J lost 4; bases outside the gene matches: 7. This CDR3 contains 16 residues. CDR3 protein: CASSLLQASGGETQYF. As DNA, the CDR3 is TGTGCCAGCAGCTTATTGCAGGCTAGCGGGGGAGAGACCCAGTACTTC.

This chain joins TRBV28 and TRBJ1-2, with TRBD1 identical over 10 bases. Germline CDR1 and CDR2: MDHEN and SYDVKM. This CDR3 is 13 amino acids long. After removal of 5 bases from V and 8 bases from J, the junction contained 5 bases not matched to a gene. In nucleotides, the CDR3 is TGTGCCAGCAGTCGACAGGGGGCTGGGGGCTACACCTTC. This encodes CASSRQGAGGYTF.

This clone has a handful of counts. The J gene is TRBJ1-1, the V gene TRBV9; the match to TRBD1 covers 9 bases. Looked up from germline, CDR1 is SGDLS and CDR2 is YYNGEE. Trimming removed 3 bases from V and 5 bases from J; junction bases left unmatched: 5. The CDR3 has 14 residues. DNA of the CDR3: TGTGCCAGCAGCGGACGGACAGGGGTGACTGAAGCTTTCTTT. Its translation is CASSGRTGVTEAFF.

The rearrangement links TRBV19 to TRBJ2-7; TRBD2 matches 12 bases. J gave up 0 bases and V 4 bases, and 7 bases lay outside the gene matches. The CDR3 spans 17 residues. The V gene's germline CDR1 is LNHDA and CDR2 SQIVND (reference sequence). CDR3 in DNA: TGTGCCAGTAGTACCCCCGGACTAGCGGGAAGCTCCTACGAGCAGTACTTC. Amino acids: CASSTPGLAGSSYEQYF.

The genes are TRBV7-2 and TRBJ1-6, with 8 bases aligning to TRBD1. Germline CDR1 SGHTA, CDR2 FQGNSA. After removal of 6 bases from V and 14 bases from J, the junction contained 15 bases not matched to a gene. This CDR3 comprises 15 residues. The CDR3 sequence is CASSLDRDPWLALHF. DNA for the CDR3: TGTGCCAGCAGTTTGGACAGGGACCCTTGGTTGGCCCTCCACTTT.

This clone showed up just once. The chain couples TRBV2 to TRBJ1-1; D not resolved. The CDR3 contains 12 residues. Germline loops: CDR1 SNHLY, CDR2 FYNNEI. The V and J ends lost 8 bases and 2 bases respectively, with 9 bases between them. The CDR3 sequence is CASRYSNTEAFF. Written as DNA, the CDR3 is TGTGCCAGCCGCTACTCAAACACTGAAGCTTTCTTT.

The chain joins TRBV9 to TRBJ2-2, with 8 bases lining up with TRBD1. The CDR3 runs 17 residues. Germline trimming cut 0 bases from V and 1 base from J; bases unmatched to any gene: 5. The germline CDR1 and CDR2 sequences are SGDLS and YYNGEE. CDR3 sequence (DNA): TGTGCCAGCAGCGTAGCAAAAGGGACAGGGAACACCGGGGAGCTGTTTTTT. Translating it yields CASSVAKGTGNTGELFF.

The chain couples TRBV19 to TRBJ2-1; possibly TRBD1 for D (6 bases). Germline CDR1 LNHDA, CDR2 SQIVND (reference sequence). V was trimmed by 4 bases and J by 5 bases, leaving 12 bases between them. The CDR3 spans 14 residues. In DNA, the CDR3 is TGTGCCAGTAGTAGGCACAGGGATGACAATGAGCAGTTCTTC. As protein: CASSRHRDDNEQFF.

This chain connects TRBV24-1 to TRBJ2-1; 11 bases are shared with TRBD1. CDR3 length equals 14 residues. V was clipped by 9 bases and J by 7 bases; unmatched bases: 7. Germline loops: CDR1 KGHDR, CDR2 SFDVKD. The CDR3 DNA reads TGTGCCACCCGGCGGACAGGGGGCAAGAATGAGCAGTTCTTC. This codes for CATRRTGGKNEQFF.